The TCR beta chain described here comes from a study of regulatory T cells. Germline CDR1 is MDHEN and CDR2 is SYDVKM. V dropped 5 bases and J dropped 1 base, with 9 bases sitting between them. The CDR3 spans 13 residues. About this clone: The antigen is not known.

Study results and caveats: Regulatory T cells showed the strongest V-J pair restriction and V/J gene skewing among patient repertoires. Hydrophobic residues at CDR3 positions 6 and 7 were enriched in conventional CD4+ T cells of CD3G-deficient patients.

The primer mix had 52 TRBV and 13 TRBJ primers. Method: immunoSEQ multiplex PCR; TCRdb's copy keeps in-frame clones and lacks some. The table has about 35,000 clones, around 91% seen once. The chain has TRBV28 and TRBJ2-7; D is uncertain. The sequenced sample was conventional CD4+ T cells sorted from blood. The receptor comes from a person aged 18 to 35 with CD3G deficiency. CDR3 residues: CASSVGPSYEQYF. The CDR3 bases are TGTGCCAGCAGTGTGGGCCCATCCTACGAGCAGTACTTC.